A selection of T cell receptor beta chains follows, all from one sample in a study of blood T cell repertoires in COVID-19. Here immunoSEQ multiplex PCR was the method, and the copy in TCRdb shows in-frame clones only, minus some. Here the sample spans some 330,000 clones, around 92% being singletons. The sample taken for sequencing was peripheral blood. The receptors shown here come from a woman younger than 45 with COVID-19, enrolled during active disease. CDR3s include the opening cysteine and the closing phenylalanine or tryptophan. Each record gives: D gene, J gene, V gene, clone size, CDR3 protein, CDR3 DNA. D genes are given only for firm matches. Not every row has a clone size; where given, it reads once, few, many or a size class.

d_call: -
j_call: TRBJ1-2
v_call: TRBV28
clone_size: -
cdr3_aa: CASSKRNYGYTF
cdr3_nt: TGTGCCAGCTCAAAACGGAACTATGGCTACACCTTC

d_call: -
j_call: TRBJ1-1
v_call: TRBV1
clone_size: -
cdr3_aa: CTSSPRGFGRPCTEAFF
cdr3_nt: TGCACCAGCAGCCCCCGGGGGTTTGGGAGACCGTGCACTGAAGCTTTCTTT

d_call: -
j_call: TRBJ1-5
v_call: TRBV6-6
clone_size: -
cdr3_aa: CASRETGYNQPQHF
cdr3_nt: TGTGCCAGCAGAGAGACGGGATATAATCAGCCCCAGCATTTT

d_call: TRBD1
j_call: TRBJ2-7
v_call: TRBV2
clone_size: -
cdr3_aa: CASRLAPRGTGKEQYF
cdr3_nt: TGTGCCAGCAGGCTGGCCCCTAGAGGGACAGGGAAGGAGCAGTACTTC

d_call: -
j_call: TRBJ1-2
v_call: TRBV9
clone_size: -
cdr3_aa: CASMGPYGYTF
cdr3_nt: TGTGCCAGCATGGGGCCCTATGGCTACACCTTC

d_call: -
j_call: TRBJ2-5
v_call: TRBV24-1
clone_size: -
cdr3_aa: CATSDFPTEETQYF
cdr3_nt: TGTGCCACCAGTGATTTTCCGACAGAAGAGACCCAGTACTTC

d_call: TRBD1
j_call: TRBJ2-5
v_call: TRBV18
clone_size: -
cdr3_aa: CASSHSRGREETQYF
cdr3_nt: TGTGCCAGCTCACACAGCAGGGGGCGCGAAGAGACCCAGTACTTC

d_call: TRBD1
j_call: TRBJ1-5
v_call: TRBV3-1/TRBV3-2
clone_size: -
cdr3_aa: CASSPGQGAIYSNQPQHF
cdr3_nt: TGTGCCAGCAGCCCCGGACAGGGTGCCATCTATAGCAATCAGCCCCAGCATTTT

d_call: -
j_call: TRBJ2-3
v_call: TRBV19
clone_size: -
cdr3_aa: CASSILGPTDTQYF
cdr3_nt: TGTGCCAGTAGTATACTAGGCCCCACAGATACGCAGTATTTT

d_call: TRBD1
j_call: TRBJ1-1
v_call: TRBV5-6
clone_size: -
cdr3_aa: CASSFITGATEAFF
cdr3_nt: TGTGCCAGCAGCTTCATTACAGGGGCCACTGAAGCTTTCTTT

d_call: -
j_call: TRBJ2-1
v_call: TRBV6-6
clone_size: once
cdr3_aa: CASGKRRYNEQFF
cdr3_nt: TGTGCCAGCGGGAAGCGGCGTTACAATGAGCAGTTCTTC

d_call: -
j_call: TRBJ2-3
v_call: TRBV9
clone_size: -
cdr3_aa: CASSSGQTDTQYF
cdr3_nt: TGTGCCAGCAGCTCGGGACAAACAGATACGCAGTATTTT

d_call: TRBD1
j_call: TRBJ2-2
v_call: TRBV2
clone_size: -
cdr3_aa: CASSFRQGTSGELFF
cdr3_nt: TGTGCCAGCAGTTTCCGACAGGGGACGAGCGGGGAGCTGTTTTTT

d_call: TRBD1
j_call: TRBJ1-3
v_call: TRBV5-4
clone_size: -
cdr3_aa: CASSMKTGENAGNTIYF
cdr3_nt: TGTGCCAGCAGCATGAAGACAGGGGAGAATGCTGGAAACACCATATATTTT

d_call: TRBD1
j_call: TRBJ1-2
v_call: TRBV23-1
clone_size: -
cdr3_aa: CASGASGGQNYGYTF
cdr3_nt: TGCGCCAGCGGGGCGTCTGGGGGACAGAACTATGGCTACACCTTC

d_call: -
j_call: TRBJ1-1
v_call: TRBV2
clone_size: -
cdr3_aa: CASLGQTEPEAFF
cdr3_nt: TGTGCCAGTCTAGGACAGACAGAGCCTGAAGCTTTCTTT